The source of this TCR beta chain is a study of T cells in Graves' hyperthyroidism and ophthalmopathy. This clonotype was recorded at least ten times. V lost 10 bases and J 1 base, leaving 13 bases between the germline ends. The CDR3 runs 13 residues. The germline CDR1 and CDR2 sequences are MNHNY and SVGAGI (reference sequence). TCR beta CDR3 regions were amplified from RNA. The study used the HTBI primer set for a first-round RT-PCR of the TCR CDR3. TCRdb reprocessed the multiplex PCR reads with MiXCR, giving one entry per CDR3 protein. Of just under 750,000 distinct CDR3 sequences in the sample, 35% were seen once. PBMCs were sourced from approximately 10 ml fresh peripheral blood.

This chain uses TRBV6-6 with TRBJ1-2, with D unresolved. The sequence came from a woman between 35 and 50 years old with Graves' hyperthyroidism. Sample: blood. CDR3 bases: TGTGCCACCGCTATACGGGATAACTATGGCTACACCTTC. Its translation: CATAIRDNYGYTF.